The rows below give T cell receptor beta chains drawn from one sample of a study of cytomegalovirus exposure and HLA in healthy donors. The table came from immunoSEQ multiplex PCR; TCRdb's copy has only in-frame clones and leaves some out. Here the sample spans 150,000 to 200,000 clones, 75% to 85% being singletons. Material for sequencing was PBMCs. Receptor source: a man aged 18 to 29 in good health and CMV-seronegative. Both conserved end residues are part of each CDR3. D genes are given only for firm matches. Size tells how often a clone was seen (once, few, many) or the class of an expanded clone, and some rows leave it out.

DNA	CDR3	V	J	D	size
TGTGCCAGCAGCGTTAGGGGGAACACTGAAGCTTTCTTT	CASSVRGNTEAFF	TRBV7-8	TRBJ1-1	-	once
TGCAGCGTTGCTACAGGGGTGTACACCGGGGAGCTGTTTTTT	CSVATGVYTGELFF	TRBV29-1	TRBJ2-2	TRBD1	-
TGTGCCAGCAGTTTGTTTGCAGGGCCTGAAGCTTTCTTT	CASSLFAGPEAFF	TRBV28	TRBJ1-1	-	-
TGCGCCAGCAGCCAAATCAGGACAGGGCGCAATGAGCAGTTCTTC	CASSQIRTGRNEQFF	TRBV4-1	TRBJ2-1	TRBD1	-
TGCGCCAGCAGCCAAGAAGAAGGGACAAGAAATGAAAAACTGTTTTTT	CASSQEEGTRNEKLFF	TRBV4-1	TRBJ1-4	-	few
TGCGCCAGCAGCTTTACAGGGGGGCAAGAGACCCAGTACTTC	CASSFTGGQETQYF	TRBV5-1	TRBJ2-5	TRBD1	-
TGTGCCAGCACCCTGGGACTAGCGGGGAGCTCCTACGAGCAGTACTTC	CASTLGLAGSSYEQYF	TRBV6-6	TRBJ2-7	TRBD2	-
TGTGCCAGCAGCTTGGGACAGGGACCAAACTATGGCTACACCTTC	CASSLGQGPNYGYTF	TRBV11-1	TRBJ1-2	TRBD1	-
TGTGCCAGCAGGAGGGTAGGGCTCGAGCAGTACTTC	CASRRVGLEQYF	TRBV28	TRBJ2-7	-	-
TGCGCCAGCAGCTTAGCCAATGAGCAGTTCTTC	CASSLANEQFF	TRBV5-1	TRBJ2-1	-	few
TGTGCCAGCAGCCCCGGGACAGGGGAGAATGAAAAACTGTTTTTT	CASSPGTGENEKLFF	TRBV9	TRBJ1-4	TRBD1	-
TGTGCCTGGAGCAGGGTGCGGGGGCTCTCACCCCTAGAACGAGATACGCAGTATTTT	CAWSRVRGLSPLERDTQYF	TRBV30	TRBJ2-3	-	-
TGTGCCAGCAGCACAGGGGCTAGGGAAAAACTGTTTTTT	CASSTGAREKLFF	TRBV7-9	TRBJ1-4	TRBD1	few
TGTGCCAGCAGCCTATTGAGGTGGGGGGGCTATAATTCACCCCTCCACTTT	CASSLLRWGGYNSPLHF	TRBV7-8	TRBJ1-6	-	few
TGTGCCAGCAGTATACCGGGACAGAACACTGAAGCTTTCTTT	CASSIPGQNTEAFF	TRBV27	TRBJ1-1	-	-
TGTGCCAGCAGCCCACCACCCACGGGAGTGGGTTACAATGAGCAGTTCTTC	CASSPPPTGVGYNEQFF	TRBV9	TRBJ2-1	-	-
TGTGCCAGCAGCCAAGATAGCGGGATGAACACTGAAGCTTTCTTT	CASSQDSGMNTEAFF	TRBV4-2	TRBJ1-1	-	-
TGTGCCAGCCTATTGGACAGTGGCACTGAAGCTTTCTTT	CASLLDSGTEAFF	TRBV21-1	TRBJ1-1	-	-
TGCGCCAGCAGCTGGGGGGAGCGGGAGGGTATCGGGGAGCTGTTTTTT	CASSWGEREGIGELFF	TRBV5-1	TRBJ2-2	TRBD2	-
TGTGCCAGCAGCGCCGCAGGTTATGGCTACACCTTC	CASSAAGYGYTF	TRBV5-5	TRBJ1-2	-	-
TGTGCCAGCAGCCCGACAGGGAACTATGGCTACACCTTC	CASSPTGNYGYTF	TRBV5-4	TRBJ1-2	TRBD1	-
TGCGCCAGCAGCTTGGGTAGCAGTATGAACACTGAAGCTTTCTTT	CASSLGSSMNTEAFF	TRBV5-1	TRBJ1-1	-	-
TGTGCCAGCACGACAGTCAACACTGAAGCTTTCTTT	CASTTVNTEAFF	TRBV6-1	TRBJ1-1	-	once
TGTGCCAGCAGCGGGAGAGAGGGCCCGCAGTATTTT	CASSGREGPQYF	TRBV9	TRBJ2-3	-	-
TGCAGCGTGGCAGGGGTGAACACTGAAGCTTTCTTT	CSVAGVNTEAFF	TRBV29-1	TRBJ1-1	-	-
TGTGCCAGCAGTTCGCTAGCGGGGGGCTACAATGAGCAGTTCTTC	CASSSLAGGYNEQFF	TRBV27	TRBJ2-1	TRBD2	-
TGTGCCAGCAGTCCAGGGGCCGAGCAGTACTTC	CASSPGAEQYF	TRBV28	TRBJ2-7	-	-
TGCGCCAGCAGCCCCAGGTCCGTATCAAACTATGGCTACACCTTC	CASSPRSVSNYGYTF	TRBV5-1	TRBJ1-2	-	-
TGTGCCTGGGGGAGCGGACAGGGGACGCACTATGGCTACACCTTC	CAWGSGQGTHYGYTF	TRBV30	TRBJ1-2	TRBD1	-
TGTGCCAGCAGTCCCGACAGGTACGAGCAGTACTTC	CASSPDRYEQYF	TRBV28	TRBJ2-7	-	-
TGTGCCAGCAGCTTAGTTAGCGGGAGGGCCGGGGATACGCAGTATTTT	CASSLVSGRAGDTQYF	TRBV7-2	TRBJ2-3	TRBD2	-
TGTGCTAGTGGTTTAGCCGGGAGTGTGGGGGAGCAGTTCTTC	CASGLAGSVGEQFF	TRBV12-5	TRBJ2-1	-	-
TGTGCCAGCAGCGGACTAGCGGGGGGCCGCACAGATACGCAGTATTTT	CASSGLAGGRTDTQYF	TRBV5-4	TRBJ2-3	TRBD2	few
TGTGCCAGCAGTGGGGGAGGGGAGACCCAGTACTTC	CASSGGGETQYF	TRBV6-1	TRBJ2-5	TRBD2	-
TGTGCCAGCAGTGAACAGACTATATCCCTAGCCAAAAACATTCAGTACTTC	CASSEQTISLAKNIQYF	TRBV6-1	TRBJ2-4	-	-
TGTGCCAGCAGTGCGGCCGGGACAGGGGGCGGCACTGAAGCTTTCTTT	CASSAAGTGGGTEAFF	TRBV6-1	TRBJ1-1	TRBD1	-
TGTGCCAGCAGTTACGTACAGGGTGCTCTTGAGCAGTTCTTC	CASSYVQGALEQFF	TRBV6-5	TRBJ2-1	-	-
TGTGCCAGCAGCCCCCGACAGGGGGCGTCCGGGGAGCTGTTTTTT	CASSPRQGASGELFF	TRBV7-8	TRBJ2-2	TRBD1	-
TGTGCCAGCAGTTTGGGGGGAGTTGGGGGTAATTCACCCCTCCACTTT	CASSLGGVGGNSPLHF	TRBV28	TRBJ1-6	-	-
TGTGCCAGCAGCTTGAGCGGGGGGGCGAAAAATGAGCAGTTCTTC	CASSLSGGAKNEQFF	TRBV5-4	TRBJ2-1	TRBD2	few
TGTGCCAGCAGCCCCCCCCAGAGCGGGGCTACCACCGGGGAGCTGTTTTTT	CASSPPQSGATTGELFF	TRBV4-2	TRBJ2-2	TRBD2	-
TGTGCCAGCAGTTATGGAGCCGGGACAGGGCACGGCTACACCTTC	CASSYGAGTGHGYTF	TRBV6-5	TRBJ1-2	TRBD1	-
TGTGCCAGCAGCCAAGAGGGGGCCTCCTACGAGCAGTACTTC	CASSQEGASYEQYF	TRBV4-2	TRBJ2-7	-	-
TGTGCCAGCAGCCCGGGGAGTTTAGATACGCAGTATTTT	CASSPGSLDTQYF	TRBV5-8	TRBJ2-3	-	-
TGTGCCAGCAGCTTGGGTCTAGCGGGAGGAACCCATGAGCAGTTCTTC	CASSLGLAGGTHEQFF	TRBV5-4	TRBJ2-1	TRBD2	-
TGTGCCAGCAGTTCAGCGGGGGTAGGGGAAAAACTGTTTTTT	CASSSAGVGEKLFF	TRBV6-5	TRBJ1-4	-	few
TGTGCCAGCAGGGGCCTAGCGGGACCCACCGGGGAGCTGTTTTTT	CASRGLAGPTGELFF	TRBV28	TRBJ2-2	TRBD2	once
TGTGCCAGCAGGGGTAGGTCCGGCGGGGATCAGCCCCAGCATTTT	CASRGRSGGDQPQHF	TRBV2	TRBJ1-5	-	-
TGTGCCAGCAGCTTCACAGGGGTCACTGAAGCTTTCTTT	CASSFTGVTEAFF	TRBV11-1	TRBJ1-1	TRBD1	-
TGTGCCAGCAGTCCGCGGGGGGGCACAGATACGCAGTATTTT	CASSPRGGTDTQYF	TRBV7-3	TRBJ2-3	TRBD2	-
TGTGCCAGCAGCCTCCAAGACAGGGTGCTCTCTGGGGCCAACGTCCTGACTTTC	CASSLQDRVLSGANVLTF	TRBV7-3	TRBJ2-6	TRBD1	-
TGTGCAAGTCGCCCCGATTCGGACAGGGGAGGGCCCTACGAGCAGTACTTC	CASRPDSDRGGPYEQYF	TRBV12-2	TRBJ2-7	-	-
TGCGCCAGCAGCCCCGGGACAGCCAGACGTCGGTACGAGCAGTACTTC	CASSPGTARRRYEQYF	TRBV5-1	TRBJ2-7	TRBD1	-
TGTGCCAGCAGTAAACCGGGGGGCCAAGAGACCCAGTACTTC	CASSKPGGQETQYF	TRBV25-1	TRBJ2-5	TRBD2	few
TGTGCCAGCAGCTTGGCCAGCTCTGGAAACACCATATATTTT	CASSLASSGNTIYF	TRBV5-6	TRBJ1-3	-	few
TGTGCCAGCAGAAAGGGCAGGGGCACCTACAATGAGCAGTTCTTC	CASRKGRGTYNEQFF	TRBV11-1	TRBJ2-1	-	-
TGTGCCTGGAGTGCCGTCTCCTACGAGCAGTACTTC	CAWSAVSYEQYF	TRBV30	TRBJ2-7	-	once